The clone carrying this T cell receptor (beta chain) was seen ten or more times. The antigen is not known. The sample originates from a study of T cell repertoires in cytomegalovirus infection. The overall study: Public TCR beta signatures marked donors with CMV infection and the matching HLA. Overall study findings and caveats: The ex vivo response showed dominance by HLA-C-restricted CMV-specific TCR beta clonotypes.

This CDR3 is built from 14 residues. Germline CDR1 and CDR2: SGHTA and FQGNSA. With 1 base removed from V and 10 bases from J, the gap between germline ends came to 14 bases. One entry per CDR3 protein results from TCRdb running MiXCR on the reads. The sample includes roughly 250,000 distinct CDR3 sequences, 22% seen only once; the top ten take roughly 18%. This clonotype originated in a human donor in good health (CMV status not recorded). Some clones in this sample may be carry-over from other donors' samples. Source material: CD8+ T cells from PBMCs. The rearrangement uses TRBV7-2 and TRBJ2-1; D tentatively fits TRBD1 or TRBD2 (6 bases each). The CDR3 here is CASSLVIRGREQFF. DNA of the CDR3: TGTGCCAGCAGCTTAGTCATCCGGGGGCGGGAGCAGTTCTTC.